This T cell receptor (beta chain) appears in the sequencing data of a study of blood T cell repertoires in COVID-19. Study as a whole: The origin of the acute and convalescent COVID-19 samples was the United States, Italy and Spain.

Germline V CDR1 and CDR2: MNHNS, SASEGT. V was cut by 2 bases and J by 6 bases, with 8 bases left in between. This CDR3 has 14 amino acids. Authors' data handling: Counts of nucleated cells, estimated from reference gene primer amplification, were obtained. The table came from immunoSEQ multiplex PCR; TCRdb's copy has only in-frame clones and leaves some out. The V and J calls and clone size were taken over from that table, and D and trimming were inferred from the DNA. In the table there are nearly 80,000 clones, around 80% of which are singletons. Sequencing was performed on peripheral blood. This clonotype was obtained from a man aged 55-75 years with active or convalescent COVID-19. The V call is TRBV6-1, the J call TRBJ1-6; D unclear. Written as DNA, the CDR3 is TGTGCCAGCAGTGAAAGCGGCGGTAATTCACCCCTCCACTTT. It is translated as CASSESGGNSPLHF.